One T cell receptor beta chain is described in this entry. This sample was included in a study of blood T cell repertoires in COVID-19. The length of the CDR3 is 16 residues. After removal of 4 bases from V and 5 bases from J, the junction contained 6 bases not matched to a gene. Germline V lookup: CDR1 SGHRS, CDR2 YFSETQ. TCRdb's table, derived via immunoSEQ multiplex PCR, lists solely in-frame clones and lacks some. The sample lists over 250,000 clones, 86% occurring once. This clonotype was obtained from a woman aged 65 to 85 with COVID-19, enrolled during active disease. Material: peripheral blood. The J gene is TRBJ2-3, the V gene TRBV5-1, with 14 bases matching TRBD2. This chain's CDR3 is CASSQGLAGVQDTQYF. The CDR3 DNA sequence: TGCGCCAGCAGCCAGGGACTAGCGGGAGTACAAGATACGCAGTATTTT.